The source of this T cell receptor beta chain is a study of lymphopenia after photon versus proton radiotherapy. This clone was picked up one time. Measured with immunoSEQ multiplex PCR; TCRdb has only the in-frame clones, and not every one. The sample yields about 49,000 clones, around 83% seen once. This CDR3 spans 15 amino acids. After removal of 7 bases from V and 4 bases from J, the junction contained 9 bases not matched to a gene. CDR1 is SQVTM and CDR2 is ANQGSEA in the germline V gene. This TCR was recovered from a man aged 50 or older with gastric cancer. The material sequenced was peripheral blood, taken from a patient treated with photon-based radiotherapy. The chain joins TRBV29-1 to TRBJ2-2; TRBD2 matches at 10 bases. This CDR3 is CSASLAGDSTGELFF. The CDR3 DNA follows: TGCAGCGCCTCTCTAGCGGGAGATTCCACCGGGGAGCTGTTTTTT.